Listed here are 10 T cell receptor beta chains from one sample, sequenced in a study of beta chain features in type 1 diabetes. Every bit of the isolated RNA underwent reverse transcription, so sequencing read expressed TCRB transcripts. Using immunoSEQ multiplex PCR, the repertoire was profiled, and TCRdb retains in-frame clones only, with some absent. The data contain 110,000 to 150,000 clones, about a tenth of them singletons. What was sequenced was central memory CD4+ T cells from blood. These receptors were taken from a man aged 18 to 29 in good health.

The rearrangement uses TRBV7-2 and TRBJ2-7; possibly TRBD1 for D (7 bases). This CDR3 is built from 15 residues. CDR1 is SGHTA and CDR2 is FQGNSA in the germline V gene. V lost 4 bases to trimming and J lost 2 bases, with 15 bases between them. The CDR3 is CASSSEGQRTYEQYF. The CDR3 coding sequence is TGTGCCAGCAGCTCGGAGGGACAGCGAACCTACGAGCAGTACTTC.

This rearrangement joins TRBV7-2 to TRBJ2-1; TRBD1 matches at 11 bases. From germline, CDR1 is SGHTA and CDR2 FQGNSA. V gave up 6 bases and J gave up 7 bases; unmatched junction bases: 8. The CDR3 sequence is 15 residues long. CDR3 coding DNA: TGTGCCAGCAGTTTCCGGGACAGGGGGGAAAATGAGCAGTTCTTC. This translates into CASSFRDRGENEQFF.

The rearrangement uses TRBV19 and TRBJ2-1, with D perhaps matching TRBD1 (5 bases). Looked up from germline, CDR1 is LNHDA and CDR2 is SQIVND (reference sequence). V gave up 5 bases and J gave up 7 bases, with 15 bases separating them. The CDR3 is 14 amino acids. DNA of the CDR3: TGTGCCAGTAGTGGCCAGGGCCGTGGGAATGAGCAGTTCTTC. It translates to CASSGQGRGNEQFF. The full variable domain, its missing parts supplied by reference TRBV19 and TRBJ2-1, is DGGITQSPKYLFRKEGQNVTLSCEQNLNHDAMYWYRQDPGQGLRLIYYSQIVNDFQKGDIAEGYSVSREKKESFPLTVTSAQKNPTAFYLCASSGQGRGNEQFFGPGTRLTVL.

CDR3 sequence: CASSPQAVREQYF. The DNA for the CDR3 is TGTGCCAGCTCACCGCAGGCTGTTAGAGAGCAGTACTTC. This chain connects TRBV18 to TRBJ2-7; D unclear. The germline CDR1 and CDR2 sequences are KGHSH and LQKENI. This CDR3 region has 13 residues. V lost 3 bases, J lost 7 bases, and 13 bases lay in between. Full variable domain (remainder filled in from reference TRBV18 and TRBJ2-7): NAGVMQNPRHLVRRRGQEARLRCSPMKGHSHVYWYRQLPEEGLKFMVYLQKENIIDESGMPKERFSAEFPKEGPSILRIQQVVRGDSAAYFCASSPQAVREQYFGPGTRLTVT.

This clone was counted between two and nine times. This chain joins TRBV4-2 and TRBJ1-1; 8 bases are shared with TRBD1. The CDR3 contains 20 residues. V lost 3 bases, J lost 0 bases, and 18 bases stayed unmatched. Per germline, CDR1 LGHNA and CDR2 YNFKEQ. This chain's CDR3 is CASSQIFPGQANKMNTEAFF. The CDR3 nucleotides read TGTGCCAGCAGCCAGATCTTTCCGGGACAGGCAAACAAAATGAACACTGAAGCTTTCTTT.

V and J are TRBV28 and TRBJ2-5; 8 bases match TRBD2. The CDR3 spans 14 residues. Germline assignment: CDR1 MDHEN and CDR2 SYDVKM. V lost 8 bases, J lost 7 bases, and 12 bases stayed unmatched. The CDR3 loop reads CASHGEAGVGTQYF. The CDR3 DNA reads TGTGCCAGCCACGGGGAAGCGGGGGTGGGGACCCAGTACTTC.

This clone was observed a few times. This chain connects TRBV7-2 to TRBJ2-1; 7 bases map to TRBD2. The CDR3 extends over 16 amino acids. Germline loops: CDR1 SGHTA, CDR2 FQGNSA. The V and J ends lost 2 bases and 5 bases, in that order; junction bases with no gene match: 9. In DNA form, the CDR3 reads TGTGCCAGCAGCTTATCTGCGTCTAGCGGTAACAATGAGCAGTTCTTC. Protein sequence: CASSLSASSGNNEQFF.

This clone was counted once. The chain links TRBV6-1 to TRBJ1-5; the match to TRBD1 covers 8 bases. Germline V gene data show CDR1 as MNHNS and CDR2 as SASEGT. The CDR3 totals 15 residues. V lost 5 bases and J lost 6; bases outside the gene matches: 9. As DNA, the CDR3 is TGTGCCAGCAGTATGGAGACAGGGGTGCGTCAGCCCCAGCATTTT. Its translation is CASSMETGVRQPQHF.

This clone appeared a few times. J is TRBJ2-1 and V is TRBV7-2; 9 bases are shared with TRBD1. Losses at the gene ends were 2 bases for V and 3 bases for J; bases not matched to a gene: 8. CDR1 and CDR2 from the germline V gene are SGHTA and FQGNSA. This CDR3 is built from 17 residues. The CDR3 DNA reads as TGTGCCAGCAGCTTATTCCCGGACAGGGGACTCTACAATGAGCAGTTCTTC. It yields the protein CASSLFPDRGLYNEQFF.

There are a few counts of this clone. Here the CDR3 reads CASSPRTSLETQYF. The CDR3 nucleotides read TGTGCCAGCTCACCGAGGACTAGTCTAGAGACCCAGTACTTC. The rearrangement links TRBV18 to TRBJ2-5; TRBD2 matches at 7 bases. The CDR3 is made up of 14 amino acids. Germline V gene lookup returns CDR1 KGHSH and CDR2 LQKENI. The trim removed 3 bases at V and 4 bases at J, leaving 5 bases unmatched.